Each of the 5 T cell receptor beta chains below was sequenced from the same sample in a study of identical twins. One entry per CDR3 protein results from TCRdb running MiXCR on the 5' RACE reads. Counted here are approximately 490,000 distinct CDR3 sequences, approximately 20% occurring once; the ten biggest clones make up 0.48%. This sample also belongs to another study, concerning yellow fever vaccine responses in identical twins.

The sample taken for sequencing was CD4+ T cells sorted from blood. These receptors came from a young woman in good health.

The V and J genes are TRBV27 and TRBJ2-1; tentative D call: TRBD2 (6 bases). From germline, CDR1 is MNHEY and CDR2 SMNVEV (reference sequence). Trimming cost V 6 bases and J 3 bases, with 21 bases left between them. The length of the CDR3 is 17 residues. CDR3 amino acids: CASSDPYSGKFYNEQFF. The CDR3 nucleotides read TGTGCCAGCAGCGATCCCTATAGCGGCAAGTTCTACAATGAGCAGTTCTTC.

The CDR3 DNA follows: TGTGCCAGCAGCGAGAAAGCGGGGGGGCCTACCGGGGAGCTGTTTTTT. It encodes CASSEKAGGPTGELFF. This chain links TRBV9 with TRBJ2-2; TRBD2 matches 10 bases. The CDR3 is 16 residues long. Per germline, CDR1 SGDLS and CDR2 YYNGEE. Trimming took 3 bases from V and 5 from J; bases not matched to a gene: 7.

This clonotype has a handful of counts. This chain links TRBV29-1 with TRBJ2-2; D call uncertain. Trimming removed 4 bases from V and 0 bases from J, with 9 bases in between. This CDR3 has 14 amino acids. CDR1 is SQVTM and CDR2 is ANQGSEA in the germline V gene. This CDR3 reads CSVGSESNTGELFF. The CDR3 DNA reads TGCAGCGTTGGGTCAGAATCGAACACCGGGGAGCTGTTTTTT.

The chain's CDR3 is CASSDASVGELFF. The CDR3 coding sequence is TGTGCCAGCAGTGACGCTAGTGTCGGGGAGCTGTTTTTT. V and J are TRBV6-4 and TRBJ2-2; D is uncertain. Trimming shortened V by 2 bases and J by 7 bases, and 8 bases separated the two germline ends. The CDR3 totals 13 residues. The germline V gene has CDR1 MRHNA and CDR2 SNTAGT.

This clonotype has only a few counts. Here the CDR3 DNA reads TGCAGTGCTACCTCCCAGGGGACGGATACGCAGTATTTT. Protein product: CSATSQGTDTQYF. The rearrangement links TRBV20-1 to TRBJ2-3; tentative D call: TRBD1 (6 bases). CDR1 is DFQATT, CDR2 SNEGSKA, per germline (reference sequence). The CDR3 loop spans 13 amino acids. V gave up 4 bases and J gave up 6 bases, with 14 bases separating them.